What follows is one T cell receptor (beta chain) and its context. This clone appeared a few times. The antigen it recognizes is unknown. The sample holds no much larger clone one base away, and base qualities are not on file. The cohort was made up of about 610 healthy bone marrow donors. At the time of sampling, all cohort members were nominally healthy, though unrecorded immune exposures were likely present. The donor tested CMV seropositive and was one of the 289 seropositive cohort members. Every donor gave a peripheral blood sample, and the peripheral blood mononuclear cells from that sample were used for TCR beta sequencing. Genomic DNA was extracted from the blood cell samples with the Qiagen DNeasy Blood Extraction Kit. The data stem from a study of cytomegalovirus exposure and HLA in healthy donors (dated by TCRdb to about 2017). A note on the overall study: In an earlier analysis of 450 to 750 of the donors, about 270 Gb of sequence data and some 100 million unique TCR beta sequences from roughly 200 million T cells were reported. HLA typing included class I and class II loci at four-digit resolution. High-throughput TCR immunosequencing, statistical association of individual TCRs with disease status, and machine learning were combined to predict cytomegalovirus infection status. The number of typed donors differed by locus: roughly 629-630 for A, B, C, DRB1 and DQB1; 522 for DQA1; 600 to 610 for DPA1; and some 470 for DPB1. The study was designed to test whether signatures of past pathogen exposure could be identified by cataloging public T cell receptors. Rather than drawing on any new phenotypic data, the later analysis identified candidate immune exposures from TCR beta sequences and the way those sequences occurred across donors. Around 320 gigabases of sequencing data and tens of millions of unique TCR sequences were included in an early release covering 550 to 800 HLA-typed donors. Using immunosequencing, the study profiled T cell repertoires from 500 to 800 subjects and related those repertoires to cytomegalovirus serostatus. A separate validation cohort of roughly 120 different subjects was used in addition to the roughly 670-subject first cohort. Roughly 5 DR-DQ haplotypes were handled as single units for association and clustering, since linkage in the cohort was strong. A later genetic analysis took genome-wide SNP genotypes for about three fifths of the 666 donors and used that subset as a discovery cohort. An earlier analysis of about 620 of the donors applied high-throughput TCR beta sequencing to assess whether each TCR beta V gene segment acted as functional or pseudogenic. A later analysis re-analyzed previously published TCR beta repertoires from 666 donors and added high-resolution HLA genotyping to study TCR occurrence patterns. All discovery cohort repertoires had been generated using a single sequencing platform. Among 300 to 500 genotyped donors of the cohort, an average of roughly 230,000 unique TCR beta nucleotide sequences was sequenced per donor, of which approximately 18% were non-productive. The genetic ancestry cluster associated with self-reported Caucasian donors included about 81% of the approximately 400 genotyped donors. Alongside the repertoire data, information on donor age, sex, ethnicity and CMV serostatus was compiled. The study at large found these results: A total of 150 or so TCR beta chains were listed by the study as associated with cytomegalovirus. In a later analysis, some 17,000 TCR beta sequences were associated with specific HLA alleles at a false discovery rate of 0.05. The classifier was reported to diagnose cytomegalovirus status with high specificity and sensitivity in both the original and validation cohorts. In a later analysis, most CMV-associated TCR beta chains were found to appear HLA-restricted, with HLA associations seemingly driven largely by CMV exposure. A later genetic analysis reported fewer N-insertions in productive TCRs among donors in an Asian-associated ancestry cluster than the roughly 640-donor mean. Linkage disequilibrium might explain the correlated functional status among segregating V segments, but an unknown experimental factor could not be ruled out. Only TCR beta chains were sequenced in this cohort, and the absence of alpha or paired-chain data limited detectable features. In a later analysis, several top co-occurrence clusters were reported to appear linked to parvovirus B19, influenza, CMV and Epstein-Barr virus. In a later analysis, TCR association rates were found to vary across HLA loci, with the most associated TCRs seen for DRB1 alleles and the fewest for HLA-C alleles. When HLA alleles, especially DR and DQ, strongly co-occurred, TCR associations were difficult to assign to individual alleles. For the cohort, immune exposure information was limited to CMV serostatus. A further reported finding was that TCR beta sequences accurately predicted the HLA-A and HLA-B alleles for most subjects in the first cohort. The presence/absence analyses assumed that sequencing depth was roughly uniform across donors, and that assumption may not be true. Across donors, most TCR sequences were observed very rarely, whereas some public TCRs were present in many individuals. A few of the identified cytomegalovirus-associated TCR beta chains were confirmed in vitro to be specific for cytomegalovirus antigens. The earlier analysis of approximately 540 of the donors excluded 15 to 20 rarely observed V segments, including chromosome 9 orphons, because counts were too low. Some IMGT-functional V segments, including TRBV6-2 and TRBV6-3, could not be distinguished by the 87-base-pair reads and were therefore excluded. The authors suggested that the approach could potentially be generalized to other disease states and immunological phenotypes. In an earlier analysis of over 550 of the donors, most TCR beta V segments were observed in productive rearrangements about 87% or about 30% of the time, broadly matching IMGT annotations. Because some donors lacked HLA typing at each locus, the association tests relied only on the typed subset. In a later analysis, HLA-associated TCR beta chains were found to be more clonally expanded and to have lower generation probabilities than equally common non-associated chains. A cluster of highly shared sequence variants was judged likely to be a technical artifact of the sequencing pipeline. A later genetic analysis associated a missense DCLRE1C variant with V-gene and J-gene trimming of TCR beta chains, and an independent cohort replicated the association.

The CDR3 contains 15 residues, cysteine and phenylalanine counted. Kept here is only the CDR3 DNA, which spans 45 bases and is read in frame from base 1. CDR1 and CDR2 (MDHEN, SYDVKM) derive from the germline V gene. Trimming at the junction amounts to 7 bases on V and 0 bases on J, and the germline ends lie 16 bases apart. The protocol used for the library was the immunoSEQ multiplex PCR assay. A mixture of 60 forward primers for TCR Vbeta segments and 13 reverse primers for TCR Jbeta segments was used in the multiplex PCR. The CDR3 region of rearranged TCR beta genes was amplified from genomic DNA by a multiplex PCR assay. On the Illumina HiSeq System, the amplified TCR beta libraries were sequenced as 87-base-pair reads. The original pipeline was this. In a later analysis, tens of millions of unique TCR beta chains were counted across the approximately 620 repertoires, and some 10 million of these chains were shared by at least two donors. Raw reads were error-corrected and collapsed into unique sequences with a nearest-neighbor algorithm that merged closely related sequences to remove PCR and sequencing errors. Alignment of CDR3 sequences to IMGT reference sequences was used to assign V, D and J gene segments. Each retained sequence needed at least a six-nucleotide match to both a V gene segment and a J gene segment. Rearrangements were classified as productive when the CDR3 lacked stop codons and remained in frame with V and J, and all other rearrangements were classified as non-productive. CDR3 was defined by IMGT convention, running from the second conserved V-encoded cysteine to the conserved J-encoded phenylalanine. Sequences without an unambiguous match to a single V gene segment were excluded from the earlier analysis of a few hundred of the donors. An earlier analysis of 587 of the donors called V segments functional above 56.7% productive rearrangements and segregating when the between-donor standard deviation exceeded 5%. A statistical classification framework was built for diagnosing cytomegalovirus status from the catalog of TCR beta chain sequences. In a later analysis, TCR nucleotide sequences were compared against IMGT/GENE-DB human TR gene sequences so that V and J genes could be assigned. In a later analysis, CDR3 sequences and most-parsimonious VDJ recombination scenarios were assigned using the TCRdist pipeline. A later analysis defined each TCR beta chain by its CDR3 amino acid sequence plus V-gene family, and excluded reads lacking a unique V-gene family. In a later analysis, fewer than 600 highly shared, low-generation-probability nucleotide sequences were removed to address suspected cross-contamination and a sequencing artifact. In a later analysis, a clonal expansion index for each public chain was calculated from normalized within-repertoire ranks of inferred template counts. In a later analysis, generation probabilities were computed using a VDJ recombination model fitted to out-of-frame rearrangements, and the results were checked against IGoR. In a later analysis, TCR-TCR, TCR-HLA and TCR-CMV co-occurrence was scored with hypergeometric tests, and a repertoire-size bias correction was applied to TCR pairs. In a later analysis, false discovery rates were estimated by permuting HLA or CMV assignments 20 times. In a later analysis, co-occurring TCRs were grouped with DBSCAN, and TCRdist sequence similarity was added when clustering was performed within HLA-allele-positive subsets. Repertoires with fewer than 30,000 or more than 120,000 public chains were left out of co-occurrence clustering, as were five repertoires with anomalous nucleotide sharing. The table comes from immuneACCESS by way of TCRdb, which keeps in-frame sequences with V and J called. Part of the clones is missing from these tables; in studies checked, under half for an unresolved V gene and the rest for unknown reasons. That table is the source of V, J and clone size, and D and trimming were worked out from the DNA. The sample profile shows 180,000 or so clones; 60% to 80% of them were found once. In total, the top ten clones hold roughly 8.2% of the sample.

Source material: PBMCs. The chain links TRBV28 with TRBJ2-7; a weak D assignment points to TRBD1 (5 bases agree). This clonotype originated in a woman aged 40 to 49 in good health and CMV-seropositive. At the DNA level, the sequence is TGTGCCAGCATACCTACGACAGTACGCTCCTACGAGCAGTACTTC. The translation is CASIPTTVRSYEQYF.